The clone carrying this TCR beta chain was seen once. Authors' methods: The assay estimated nucleated cells by amplifying reference gene primers. Libraries were prepared by immunoSEQ multiplex PCR; TCRdb keeps only in-frame clonotypes and omits some of them. The DNA was the basis for D and trimming; V, J and clone size are from that table. The sample includes around 450,000 clones, nearly 90% of them seen just once. The length of the CDR3 is 16 residues. Germline CDR1 is SGHRS and CDR2 is YFSETQ. V was trimmed by 5 bases and J by 3 bases, leaving 21 bases between them. Recruits, aged roughly 18 to 95 years, lived in 24 US areas. This record comes from a study of blood T cell repertoires in COVID-19. Across the study: The United States, Italy and Spain were the sources of the acute and convalescent COVID-19 samples. The cDNA or gDNA used as material had been derived from T cells, B-cell-depleted T cells, or PBMCs.

What was sequenced was PBMCs or T cells enriched from blood (not recorded which). J is TRBJ2-7 and V is TRBV5-1; weak D call: TRBD2 (8 bases). The TCR sequence derives from a woman between 18 and 29 years old with acute COVID-19. The CDR3 is CASRETGGTAIYEQYF. The CDR3 bases are TGCGCCAGCAGGGAGACGGGAGGGACAGCGATCTACGAGCAGTACTTC.